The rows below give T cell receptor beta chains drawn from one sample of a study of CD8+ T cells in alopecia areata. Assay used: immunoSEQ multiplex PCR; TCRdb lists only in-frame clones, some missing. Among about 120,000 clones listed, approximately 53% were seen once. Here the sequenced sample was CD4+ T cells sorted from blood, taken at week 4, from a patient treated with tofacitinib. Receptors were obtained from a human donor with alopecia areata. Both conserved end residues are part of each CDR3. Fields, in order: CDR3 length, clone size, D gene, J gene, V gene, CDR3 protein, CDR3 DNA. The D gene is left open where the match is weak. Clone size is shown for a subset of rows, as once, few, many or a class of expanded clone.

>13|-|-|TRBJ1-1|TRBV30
CAWSDGLRTEAFF
TGTGCCTGGAGTGACGGTTTACGGACTGAAGCTTTCTTT
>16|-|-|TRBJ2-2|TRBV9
CASSVAPGSNTGELFF
TGTGCCAGCAGCGTAGCCCCCGGATCGAACACCGGGGAGCTGTTTTTT
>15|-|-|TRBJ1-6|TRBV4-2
CASSQDLRVLSPLHF
TGTGCCAGCAGCCAAGATCTGAGGGTTCTATCACCCCTCCACTTT
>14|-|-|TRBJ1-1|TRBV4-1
CASSQVSPNTEAFF
TGCGCCAGCAGCCAAGTGAGTCCGAACACTGAAGCTTTCTTT
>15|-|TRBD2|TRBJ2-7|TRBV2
CASSSLGLAGNEQYF
TGTGCCAGCAGTTCCCTGGGACTAGCAGGGAACGAGCAGTACTTC
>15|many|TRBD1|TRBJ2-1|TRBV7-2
CASSLRTGLREEQFF
TGTGCCAGCAGCCTAAGGACAGGCCTTCGGGAAGAGCAGTTCTTC
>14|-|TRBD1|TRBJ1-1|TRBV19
CASNGPDRVNVWVF
TGTGCCAGTAACGGACCGGACAGGGTAAATGTTTGGGTCTTT
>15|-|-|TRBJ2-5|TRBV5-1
CASSLRPGHQETQYF
TGCGCCAGCAGCTTGAGACCGGGACACCAAGAGACCCAGTACTTC
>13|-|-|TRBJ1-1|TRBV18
CASSPLDSTEAFF
TGTGCCAGCTCACCCCTGGACAGTACTGAAGCTTTCTTT
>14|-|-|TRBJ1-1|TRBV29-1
CSVLRTAGGTEAFF
TGCAGCGTGTTACGGACTGCTGGAGGCACTGAAGCTTTCTTT
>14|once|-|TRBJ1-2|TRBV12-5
CASGSRESNYGYTF
TGTGCTAGTGGCTCCAGGGAGTCTAACTATGGCTACACCTTC